The 32 T cell receptor beta chains given below trace back to one sample, sequenced in a study of response to subunit inactivated influenza vaccine. TCRdb fed the RT-PCR reads into MiXCR, producing one record per CDR3 protein. The repertoire holds about 500,000 distinct CDR3 sequences, with 6% to 9% as singletons. The material sequenced was PBMCs from blood, taken around 2 years after vaccination. Receptors were obtained from a man aged 50 to 69 who received an inactivated influenza vaccine.

This clonotype was counted a few times. CDR3 in amino acids: CASSLGIAAPSTDTQYF. The DNA of the CDR3 is TGTGCCAGCAGCTTAGGAATCGCGGCCCCTAGCACAGATACGCAGTATTTT. This chain uses TRBV7-9 with TRBJ2-3; D is unresolved. This CDR3 contains 17 residues. Trimming took off 1 base at V and 0 bases at J, with 14 bases between the two ends. Germline lookup yields CDR1 SEHNR and CDR2 FQNEAQ (reference sequence). The complete variable domain, with remaining parts taken from reference TRBV7-9 and TRBJ2-3, reads DTGVSQNPRHKITKRGQNVTFRCDPISEHNRLYWYRQTLGQGPEFLTYFQNEAQLEKSRLLSDRFSAERPKGSFSTLEIQRTEQGDSAMYLCASSLGIAAPSTDTQYFGPGTRLTVL.

This clonotype was seen ten or more times. The V gene is TRBV29-1, the J gene TRBJ1-5, with 9 bases fitting TRBD1. V dropped 4 bases and J dropped 7; count of bases not matched to a gene: 11. The CDR3 has 15 residues. Germline V gene lookup returns CDR1 SQVTM and CDR2 ANQGSEA. The CDR3 DNA sequence: TGCAGCGTTGTATGGACCGGGACAGGGAGCCAGCCCCAGCATTTT. Encoded protein: CSVVWTGTGSQPQHF.

This clonotype was observed a handful of times. The chain combines TRBV3-1 with TRBJ2-5; the D call may be TRBD1 or TRBD2 (5 bases each). V lost 2 bases and J 4 bases, leaving 11 bases between the germline ends. This CDR3 is 14 amino acids long. Germline V gene data show CDR1 as LGHDT and CDR2 as YNNKEL (reference sequence). The CDR3 loop reads CASSQRGATETQYF. The CDR3 nucleotides read TGTGCCAGCAGCCAACGAGGGGCAACAGAGACCCAGTACTTC.

This clonotype was found a few times. The rearrangement uses TRBV20-1 and TRBJ2-5; 8 nucleotides line up with TRBD1. The CDR3 loop spans 13 amino acids. Trimming took 3 bases from V and 1 from J; bases not matched to a gene: 1. The germline V gene has CDR1 DFQATT and CDR2 SNEGSKA (reference sequence). The CDR3, as DNA: TGCAGTGCTAGTCAGGGGGCCCAAGAGACCCAGTACTTC. It specifies CSASQGAQETQYF.

A few counts support this clonotype. This chain joins TRBV7-8 and TRBJ2-2; a possible D gene is TRBD1 (6 bases). Between the trimmed V and J ends, which lost 1 base and 0 bases, there was a span of 9 bases. This CDR3 region has 16 residues. The germline V gene has CDR1 SGHVS and CDR2 FQNEAQ. The CDR3 region is CASSLGWTANTGELFF. The CDR3 DNA sequence: TGTGCCAGCAGCTTAGGATGGACAGCGAACACCGGGGAGCTGTTTTTT.

This clonotype was counted only a few times. V is TRBV5-8 and J is TRBJ2-7; D call uncertain. The germline CDR1 and CDR2 sequences are SGHTS and YDEGEE. The CDR3 is 15 amino acids. The ends were cut back, 4 bases at V and 0 bases at J, with 14 bases in the middle. CDR3 DNA sequence: TGTGCCAGCAGCATGACCGGCACCGCCTCCTACGAGCAGTACTTC. It encodes CASSMTGTASYEQYF.

On this clonotype itself: A read error is possible here, since a much larger clone lies one base away. The chain uses TRBV5-1 and TRBJ2-3; no reliable D call. Germline V gives CDR1 SGHRS, CDR2 YFSETQ. This CDR3 has 14 residues. The CDR3 here is CTSSLTISPDTQYF. Here the CDR3 DNA reads TGCACCAGCAGCTTGACCATCAGCCCAGATACGCAGTATTTT.

There are many counts of this clonotype. The gene calls are TRBV20-1 and TRBJ2-1; 9 nucleotides align to TRBD2. The CDR3 spans 18 residues. CDR1 is DFQATT, CDR2 SNEGSKA, per germline (reference sequence). The ends lost 1 base at V and 3 bases at J; junction bases unmatched: 13. The CDR3 sequence: CSARVSGLGTSFYNEQFF. CDR3 nucleotide sequence: TGCAGTGCTAGAGTATCGGGTTTGGGGACTAGCTTCTACAATGAGCAGTTCTTC.

In this sample, this clonotype turned up a few times. The chain links TRBV4-3 to TRBJ1-1, with TRBD1 matching 8 bases. This CDR3 comprises 13 residues. J was trimmed by 11 bases and V by 2 bases; bases with no gene match: 7. Germline V gives CDR1 LGHNA, CDR2 YSLEER. The CDR3 spells CASSQYVGQAAFF. The CDR3 DNA reads TGCGCCAGCAGCCAATATGTGGGACAGGCGGCTTTCTTT.

This clonotype was detected only a few times. The chain links TRBV4-3 to TRBJ2-3, with D tentatively TRBD2 (6 bases). Between the trimmed V and J ends, which lost 2 bases and 4 bases, there was a span of 10 bases. Germline V lookup: CDR1 LGHNA, CDR2 YSLEER. The CDR3 is 14 amino acids. This CDR3 is CASSQHPGADTQYF. The CDR3 coding sequence is TGCGCCAGCAGCCAACATCCGGGGGCAGATACGCAGTATTTT.

V is TRBV27 and J is TRBJ2-7, with D possibly TRBD1 on 7 matching bases. V dropped 3 bases and J dropped 2 bases, with 11 bases sitting between them. There are 14 residues in the CDR3. The germline gives CDR1 MNHEY, CDR2 SMNVEV (reference sequence). In DNA, the CDR3 is TGTGCCAGCAGTTTCACAGGGGAGGCCTACGAGCAGTACTTC. This gives the protein CASSFTGEAYEQYF.

This clonotype was seen many times. V usage is TRBV28 and J usage is TRBJ2-5; no reliable D call. The V and J ends lost 11 bases and 0 bases respectively, with 10 bases between them. The CDR3 length is 12 residues. Germline assignment: CDR1 MDHEN and CDR2 SYDVKM. The chain's CDR3 is CAVRAYQETQYF. CDR3 DNA sequence: TGTGCCGTCCGGGCGTACCAAGAGACCCAGTACTTC.

This clonotype was observed many times. The chain's CDR3 is CASSLRGLAEWSTGELFF. CDR3 sequence (DNA): TGTGCCAGCAGCTTAAGGGGACTAGCGGAGTGGAGCACCGGGGAGCTGTTTTTT. The chain couples TRBV11-2 to TRBJ2-2, with 11 bases that match TRBD2. J gave up 4 bases and V 2 bases, and 9 bases lay outside the gene matches. Germline V CDR1 and CDR2: SGHAT, FQNNGV. This CDR3 comprises 18 residues. Using reference TRBV11-2 and TRBJ2-2 for the parts outside the CDR3, the full variable domain is EAGVAQSPRYKIIEKRQSVAFWCNPISGHATLYWYQQILGQGPKLLIQFQNNGVVDDSQLPKDRFSAERLKGVDSTLKIQPAKLEDSAVYLCASSLRGLAEWSTGELFFGEGSRLTVL.

This clonotype was counted only a few times. The V call is TRBV6-2 or TRBV6-3, the J call TRBJ2-4; 8 nucleotides match TRBD1. Germline values: CDR1 MNHEY, CDR2 SVGEGT. CDR3 length: 15 amino acids. Unmatched junction bases numbered 9, after V lost 4 bases and J lost 7 bases. The CDR3 sequence: CASSSPGGAGNIQYF. CDR3 DNA: TGTGCCAGCAGTTCCCCAGGGGGCGCGGGGAACATTCAGTACTTC.

This clonotype was recorded a few times. The chain couples TRBV4-3 to TRBJ1-4, with a weak D call TRBD1 (5 bases). Germline lookup yields CDR1 LGHNA and CDR2 YSLEER. V gave up 4 bases and J gave up 7 bases, with 16 bases separating them. There are 15 residues in the CDR3. The CDR3 sequence is CASSLNRLSGEKLFF. DNA of the CDR3: TGCGCCAGCAGCCTAAACAGGCTTTCTGGTGAAAAACTGTTTTTT.

This clonotype was picked up a small number of times. The chain carries TRBV12-3 or TRBV12-4 and TRBJ2-3; D uncertain. CDR3 length: 14 residues. V lost 6 bases and J lost 3, with 13 bases in between. CDR3 loop: CASRPVDWTDTQYF. CDR3 sequence (DNA): TGTGCCAGCAGGCCGGTTGATTGGACAGATACGCAGTATTTT.

The V and J genes are TRBV5-8 and TRBJ2-5, with D perhaps TRBD2 (5 bases). The germline CDR1 and CDR2 sequences are SGHTS and YDEGEE. This CDR3 is 15 amino acids long. The V end lost 1 base, the J end lost 4 bases, and 14 bases lay between the germline ends. The CDR3 bases are TGTGCCAGCAGCTTGTCCGGGAACACGGGAGAGACCCAGTACTTC. Translated: CASSLSGNTGETQYF.

This clonotype was detected ten times or more. This CDR3 is CATSDFGQGQETQYF. In DNA form, the CDR3 reads TGTGCCACCAGTGATTTTGGGCAGGGACAAGAGACCCAGTACTTC. V and J are TRBV24-1 and TRBJ2-5, with D possibly TRBD1 on 5 matching bases. The V gene's germline CDR1 is KGHDR and CDR2 SFDVKD. The ends were cut back, 1 base at V and 2 bases at J, with 10 bases in the middle. The CDR3 is made up of 15 amino acids.

With respect to this clonotype: The junction and the germline gene differ at one end; a read error may be behind it. This chain connects TRBV18 to TRBJ1-2, with 10 bases lining up with TRBD1. In germline, CDR1 is KGHSH, CDR2 LQKENI. CDR3 length: 13 residues. The CDR3 region is CASSPIETGGDYF. CDR3 DNA sequence: TGTGCCAGCTCACCTATCGAGACAGGGGGCGATTACTTC.

This clonotype was recorded many times. The chain combines TRBV6-1 with TRBJ1-2; possibly TRBD1 for D (5 bases). With 7 bases removed from V and 8 bases from J, the gap between germline ends came to 23 bases. The CDR3 is 15 residues long. Germline assignment: CDR1 MNHNS and CDR2 SASEGT. CDR3 sequence (DNA): TGTGCCAGCACCGAGACCCGACCTCAGGGAAGGGGCTACACCTTC. It codes for CASTETRPQGRGYTF.

The table lists this clonotype with a few counts. The chain employs TRBV10-2 and TRBJ2-3, with no clear D. Trimming removed 2 bases from V and 0 bases from J, with 6 bases in between. The V gene's germline CDR1 is WSHSY and CDR2 SAAADI. There are 14 residues in the CDR3. CDR3 nucleotides: TGCGCCAGCAGTGAGATGAGGAGCACAGATACGCAGTATTTT. This translates into CASSEMRSTDTQYF.

The table lists this clonotype with a few counts. The chain employs TRBV27 and TRBJ2-7; 8 bases map to TRBD2. This CDR3 is 14 amino acids long. J lost 9 bases, V lost 5 bases, and 12 bases had no gene match. Per the germline V gene, CDR1 is MNHEY and CDR2 is SMNVEV (reference sequence). DNA for the CDR3: TGTGCCAGCAGTCCCGGGACTAGTGGTACTCGGCAGTACTTC. Its protein product is CASSPGTSGTRQYF.

This clonotype was found a few times. The chain has TRBV7-6 and TRBJ2-7; 11 positions agree with TRBD2. The CDR3 consists of 15 residues. Trimming took 5 bases from V and 3 from J; bases not matched to a gene: 6. Looked up from germline, CDR1 is SGHVS and CDR2 is FNYEAQ. The CDR3 DNA is TGTGCCAGCAGCCCGCCGGGACTAGCGGACTACGAGCAGTACTTC. As protein: CASSPPGLADYEQYF.

This clonotype was recorded a few times. The chain recombines TRBV20-1 with TRBJ1-2; D unclear. Germline values: CDR1 DFQATT, CDR2 SNEGSKA (reference sequence). With 3 bases removed from V and 7 bases from J, the gap between germline ends came to 6 bases. This CDR3 region has 10 residues. The CDR3 here is CSASVVGYTF. The CDR3 nucleotides are TGCAGTGCTAGCGTGGTTGGCTACACCTTC.

The table lists this clonotype with many counts. CDR3 nucleotide sequence: TGCAGTGCTAGGTGGGGAGGGCTGCGGAGCACTGAAGCTTTCTTT. Protein sequence: CSARWGGLRSTEAFF. The chain has TRBV20-1 and TRBJ1-1, with D hard to call. CDR3 length equals 15 residues. Trimming cost V 3 bases and J 4 bases, with 18 bases left between them. The V gene's germline CDR1 is DFQATT and CDR2 SNEGSKA (reference sequence).

The chain recombines TRBV5-1 with TRBJ2-7; possible D gene TRBD2, 5 bases. Germline loops: CDR1 SGHRS, CDR2 YFSETQ. Trimming left V 2 bases short and J 2 bases short, with 14 bases between. The CDR3 totals 15 residues. The CDR3 is CASSLSLLGAYEQYF. CDR3 sequence (DNA): TGCGCCAGCAGCTTAAGTCTCCTCGGGGCCTACGAGCAGTACTTC. The full variable domain, with the rest looked up from reference TRBV5-1 and TRBJ2-7, is KAGVTQTPRYLIKTRGQQVTLSCSPISGHRSVSWYQQTPGQGLQFLFEYFSETQRNKGNFPGRFSGRQFSNSRSEMNVSTLELGDSALYLCASSLSLLGAYEQYFGPGTRLTVT.

The genes are TRBV10-3 and TRBJ2-2; 9 bases are a match to TRBD1. Trimming at V came to 10 bases and at J to 5 bases, leaving 17 bases not matched to a gene. Germline CDR1 ENHRY, CDR2 SYGVKD. This CDR3 contains 17 residues. CDR3 loop: CATRLGQGVSGTGELFF. The CDR3 coding sequence is TGTGCCACGCGTCTGGGACAGGGTGTCAGTGGTACCGGGGAGCTGTTTTTT.

This clonotype was seen a few times. The rearrangement joins TRBV5-1 to TRBJ1-2, with D unresolved. The CDR3 is made up of 17 amino acids. Trimming cost V 0 bases and J 5 bases, with 20 bases left between them. Germline CDR1 SGHRS, CDR2 YFSETQ. CDR3 coding DNA: TGCGCCAGCAGCTTGGGGCAGGAAATCTATAGTCTTTATGGCTACACCTTC. This codes for CASSLGQEIYSLYGYTF. The full variable domain, completed using reference TRBV5-1 and TRBJ1-2, is KAGVTQTPRYLIKTRGQQVTLSCSPISGHRSVSWYQQTPGQGLQFLFEYFSETQRNKGNFPGRFSGRQFSNSRSEMNVSTLELGDSALYLCASSLGQEIYSLYGYTFGSGTRLTVV.

This clonotype has more than one count but fewer than ten. The chain uses TRBV11-2 and TRBJ2-2, with a weak D call TRBD1 (6 bases). This CDR3 contains 17 residues. The V gene's germline CDR1 is SGHAT and CDR2 FQNNGV. Trimming cost V 3 bases and J 2 bases, with 16 bases left between them. CDR3 region: CASSLPRAGTNTGELFF. CDR3 in DNA: TGTGCCAGCAGCTTGCCCCGAGCAGGGACAAACACCGGGGAGCTGTTTTTT.

The V and J genes are TRBV6-5 and TRBJ2-3; D may match TRBD1 or TRBD2 (6 bases each). Germline values: CDR1 MNHEY, CDR2 SVGAGI. The ends were cut back, 2 bases at V and 6 bases at J, with 12 bases in the middle. This CDR3 contains 14 residues. The CDR3 DNA sequence: TGTGCCAGCAGTTACGGGGGGCAGGAGGATACGCAGTATTTT. It encodes CASSYGGQEDTQYF.

V and J are TRBV20-1 and TRBJ1-1; TRBD1 matches 7 bases. Germline V lookup: CDR1 DFQATT, CDR2 SNEGSKA (reference sequence). The V segment lost 5 bases and the J segment 0 bases; nucleotides outside the gene matches: 6. The CDR3 has 14 residues. DNA for the CDR3: TGCAGTGCTCCGACAGGGACCCTGAACACTGAAGCTTTCTTT. Protein product: CSAPTGTLNTEAFF.

This clonotype was seen many times. This chain links TRBV10-1 with TRBJ2-3, with 8 bases matching TRBD1. The length of the CDR3 is 13 residues. The V gene end was trimmed by 5 bases and the J gene end by 4 bases; junction bases not matched to a gene: 2. Germline-derived CDR1 and CDR2 are WNHNN and SYGVQD (reference sequence). The CDR3 nucleotides are TGCGCCAGCAGTCGGACAGGGTCAGATACGCAGTATTTT. Protein sequence: CASSRTGSDTQYF.